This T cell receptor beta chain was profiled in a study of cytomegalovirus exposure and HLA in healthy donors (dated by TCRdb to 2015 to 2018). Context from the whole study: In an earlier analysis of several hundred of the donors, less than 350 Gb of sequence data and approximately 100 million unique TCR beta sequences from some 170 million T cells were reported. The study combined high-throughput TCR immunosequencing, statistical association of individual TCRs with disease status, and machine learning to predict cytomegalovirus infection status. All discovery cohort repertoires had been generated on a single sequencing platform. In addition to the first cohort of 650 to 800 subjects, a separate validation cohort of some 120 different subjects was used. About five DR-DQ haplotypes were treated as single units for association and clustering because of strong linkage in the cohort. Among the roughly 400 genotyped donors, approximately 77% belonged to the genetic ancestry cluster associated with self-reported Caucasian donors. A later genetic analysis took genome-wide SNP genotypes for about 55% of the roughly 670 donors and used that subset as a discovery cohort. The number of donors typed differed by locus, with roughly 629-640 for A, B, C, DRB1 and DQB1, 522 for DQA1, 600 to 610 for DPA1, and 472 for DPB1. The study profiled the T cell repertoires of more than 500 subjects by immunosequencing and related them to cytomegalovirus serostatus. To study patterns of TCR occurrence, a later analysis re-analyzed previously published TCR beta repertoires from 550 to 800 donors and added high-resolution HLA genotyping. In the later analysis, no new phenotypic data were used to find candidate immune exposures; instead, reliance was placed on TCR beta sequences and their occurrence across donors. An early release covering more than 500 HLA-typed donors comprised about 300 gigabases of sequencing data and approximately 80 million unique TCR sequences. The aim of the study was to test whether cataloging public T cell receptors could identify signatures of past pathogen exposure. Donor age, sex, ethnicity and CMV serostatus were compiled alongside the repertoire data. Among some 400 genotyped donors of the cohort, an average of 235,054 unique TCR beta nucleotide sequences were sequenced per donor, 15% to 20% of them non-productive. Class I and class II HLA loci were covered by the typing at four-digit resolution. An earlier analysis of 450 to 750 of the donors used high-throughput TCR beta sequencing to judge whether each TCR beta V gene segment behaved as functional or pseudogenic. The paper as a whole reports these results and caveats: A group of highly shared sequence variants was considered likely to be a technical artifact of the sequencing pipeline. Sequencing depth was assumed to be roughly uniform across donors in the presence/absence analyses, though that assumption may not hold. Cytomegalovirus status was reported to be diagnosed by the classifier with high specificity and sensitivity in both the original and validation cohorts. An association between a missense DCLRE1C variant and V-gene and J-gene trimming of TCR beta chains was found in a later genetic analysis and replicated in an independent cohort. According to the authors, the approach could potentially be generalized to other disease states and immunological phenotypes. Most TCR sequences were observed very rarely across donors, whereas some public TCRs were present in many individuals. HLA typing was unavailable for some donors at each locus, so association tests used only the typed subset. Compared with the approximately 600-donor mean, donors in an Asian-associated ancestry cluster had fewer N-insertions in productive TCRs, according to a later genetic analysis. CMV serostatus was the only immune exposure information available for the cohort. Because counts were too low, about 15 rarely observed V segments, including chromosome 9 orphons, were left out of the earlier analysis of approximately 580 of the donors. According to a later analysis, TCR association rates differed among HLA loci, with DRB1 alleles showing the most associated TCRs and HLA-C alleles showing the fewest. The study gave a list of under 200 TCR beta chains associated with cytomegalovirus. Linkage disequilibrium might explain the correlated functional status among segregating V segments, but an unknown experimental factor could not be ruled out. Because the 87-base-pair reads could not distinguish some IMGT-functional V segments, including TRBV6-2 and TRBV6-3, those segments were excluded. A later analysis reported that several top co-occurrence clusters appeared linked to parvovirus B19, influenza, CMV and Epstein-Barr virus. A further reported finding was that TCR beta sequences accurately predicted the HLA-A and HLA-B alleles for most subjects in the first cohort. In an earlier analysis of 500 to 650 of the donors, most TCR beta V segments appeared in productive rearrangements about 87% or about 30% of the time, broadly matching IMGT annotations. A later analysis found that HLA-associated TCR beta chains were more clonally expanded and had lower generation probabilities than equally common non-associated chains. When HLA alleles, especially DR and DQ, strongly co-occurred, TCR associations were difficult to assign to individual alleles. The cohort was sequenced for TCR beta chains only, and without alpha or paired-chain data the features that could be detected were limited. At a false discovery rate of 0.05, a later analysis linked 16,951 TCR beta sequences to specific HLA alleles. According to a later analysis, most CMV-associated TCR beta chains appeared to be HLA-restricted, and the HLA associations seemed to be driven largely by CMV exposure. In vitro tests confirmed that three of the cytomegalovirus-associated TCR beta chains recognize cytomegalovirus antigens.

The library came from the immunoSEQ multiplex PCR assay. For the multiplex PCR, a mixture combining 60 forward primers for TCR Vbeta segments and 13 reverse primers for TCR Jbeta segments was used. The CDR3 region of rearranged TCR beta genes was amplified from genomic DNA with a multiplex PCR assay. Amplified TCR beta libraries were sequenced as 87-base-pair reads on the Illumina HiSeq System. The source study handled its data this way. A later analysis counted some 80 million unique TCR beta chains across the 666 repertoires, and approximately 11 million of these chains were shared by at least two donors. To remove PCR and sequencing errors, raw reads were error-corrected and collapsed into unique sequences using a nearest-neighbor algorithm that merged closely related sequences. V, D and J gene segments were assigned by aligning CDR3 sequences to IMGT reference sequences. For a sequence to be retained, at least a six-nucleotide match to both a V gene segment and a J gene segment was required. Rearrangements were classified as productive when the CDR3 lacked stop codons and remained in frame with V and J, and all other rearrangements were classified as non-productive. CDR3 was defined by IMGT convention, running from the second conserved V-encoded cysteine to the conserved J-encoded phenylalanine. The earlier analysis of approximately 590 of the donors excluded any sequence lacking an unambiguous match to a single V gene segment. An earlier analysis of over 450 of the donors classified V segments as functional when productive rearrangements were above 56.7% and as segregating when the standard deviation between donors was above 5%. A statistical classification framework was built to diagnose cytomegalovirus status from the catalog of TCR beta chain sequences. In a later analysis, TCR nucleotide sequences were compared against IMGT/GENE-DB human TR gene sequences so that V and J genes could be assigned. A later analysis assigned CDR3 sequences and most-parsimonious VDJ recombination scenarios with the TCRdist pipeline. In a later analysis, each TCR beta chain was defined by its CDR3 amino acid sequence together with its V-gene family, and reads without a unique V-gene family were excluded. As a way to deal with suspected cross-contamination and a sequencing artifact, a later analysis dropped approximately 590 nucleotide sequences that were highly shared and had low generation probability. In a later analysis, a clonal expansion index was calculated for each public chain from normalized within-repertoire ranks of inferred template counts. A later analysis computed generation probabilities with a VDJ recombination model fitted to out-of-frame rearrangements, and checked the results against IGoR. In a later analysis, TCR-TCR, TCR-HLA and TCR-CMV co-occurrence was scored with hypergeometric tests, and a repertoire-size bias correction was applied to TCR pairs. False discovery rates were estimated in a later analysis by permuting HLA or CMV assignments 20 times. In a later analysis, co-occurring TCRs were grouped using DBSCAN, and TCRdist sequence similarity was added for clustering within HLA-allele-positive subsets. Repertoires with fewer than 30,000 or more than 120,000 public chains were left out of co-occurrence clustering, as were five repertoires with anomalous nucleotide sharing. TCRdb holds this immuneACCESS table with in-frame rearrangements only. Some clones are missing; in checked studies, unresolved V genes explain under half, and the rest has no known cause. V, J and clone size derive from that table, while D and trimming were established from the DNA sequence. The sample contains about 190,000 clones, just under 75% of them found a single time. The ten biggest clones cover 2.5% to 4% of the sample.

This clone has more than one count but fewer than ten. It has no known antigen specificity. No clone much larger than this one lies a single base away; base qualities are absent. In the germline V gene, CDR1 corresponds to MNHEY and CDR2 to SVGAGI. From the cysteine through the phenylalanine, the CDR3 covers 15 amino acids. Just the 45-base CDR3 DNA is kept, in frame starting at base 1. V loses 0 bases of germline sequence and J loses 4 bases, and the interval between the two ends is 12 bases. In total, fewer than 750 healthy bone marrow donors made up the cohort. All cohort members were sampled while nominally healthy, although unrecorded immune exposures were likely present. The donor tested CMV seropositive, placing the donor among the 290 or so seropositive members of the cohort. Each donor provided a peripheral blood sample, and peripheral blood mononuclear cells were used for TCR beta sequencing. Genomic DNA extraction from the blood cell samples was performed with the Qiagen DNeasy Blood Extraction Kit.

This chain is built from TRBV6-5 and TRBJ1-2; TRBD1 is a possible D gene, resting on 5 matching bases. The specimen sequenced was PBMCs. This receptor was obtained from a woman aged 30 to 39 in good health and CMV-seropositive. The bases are TGTGCCAGCAGTTACTCTCCAGGGTTGGGCTATGGCTACACCTTC. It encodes CASSYSPGLGYGYTF.